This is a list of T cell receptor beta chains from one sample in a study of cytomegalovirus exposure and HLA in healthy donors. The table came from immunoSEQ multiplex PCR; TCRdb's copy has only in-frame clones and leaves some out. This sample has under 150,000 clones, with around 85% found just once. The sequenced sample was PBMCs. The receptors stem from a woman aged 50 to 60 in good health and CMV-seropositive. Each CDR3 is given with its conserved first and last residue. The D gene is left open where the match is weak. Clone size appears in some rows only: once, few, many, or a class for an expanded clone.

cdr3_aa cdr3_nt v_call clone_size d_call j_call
CASSLEIRGQGIGNQPQHF TGTGCCAGCAGCTTAGAGATCAGGGGACAGGGGATCGGCAATCAGCCCCAGCATTTT TRBV7-9 few TRBD1 TRBJ1-5
CAISESQGFGYEQYF TGTGCCATCAGTGAGTCGCAGGGATTTGGGTACGAGCAGTACTTC TRBV10-3 - - TRBJ2-7
CASSTGLAGATDTQYF TGTGCCAGCAGCACGGGACTAGCGGGGGCGACAGATACGCAGTATTTT TRBV5-4 - TRBD2 TRBJ2-3
CASSIDLASNEQFF TGTGCCAGTAGTATAGATCTGGCTTCCAATGAGCAGTTCTTC TRBV19 - - TRBJ2-1
CASSYNSGNTIYF TGTGCCAGCAGCTACAACTCTGGAAACACCATATATTTT TRBV9 - - TRBJ1-3
CASSRATGGSGEAFF TGCGCCAGCAGCCGGGCCACCGGGGGGAGTGGTGAAGCTTTCTTT TRBV5-1 once - TRBJ1-1
CASSSGLAGGYNEQFF TGTGCCAGCAGCTCAGGACTAGCGGGGGGATACAATGAGCAGTTCTTC TRBV7-3 - TRBD2 TRBJ2-1
CASRGEGTDTQYF TGTGCCAGTCGGGGGGAGGGCACAGATACGCAGTATTTT TRBV6-1 - TRBD2 TRBJ2-3
CATSRDTGETQYF TGTGCCACCAGCAGAGATACAGGGGAGACCCAGTACTTC TRBV15 few - TRBJ2-5
CASSPRGGGNEQFF TGTGCCAGCAGCCCCCGGGGGGGTGGCAATGAGCAGTTCTTC TRBV7-9 - TRBD2 TRBJ2-1
CASSSGRRNRGGATDTQYF TGTGCCAGCAGCTCCGGTAGACGAAATAGAGGGGGGGCGACAGATACGCAGTATTTT TRBV7-3 - - TRBJ2-3
CASSVAGGHYEQYF TGTGCCAGCAGCGTAGCGGGGGGGCACTACGAGCAGTACTTC TRBV9 - TRBD2 TRBJ2-7
CASSEAQGVGYTF TGTGCCAGCAGTGAAGCTCAGGGGGTTGGCTACACCTTC TRBV6-1 - TRBD1 TRBJ1-2
CASSRGNGYGYTF TGTGCCAGCAGTCGAGGGAATGGGTATGGCTACACCTTC TRBV25-1 - - TRBJ1-2
CASSLVPTGGTEAFF TGCGCCAGCAGCTTAGTACCTACAGGGGGCACTGAAGCTTTCTTT TRBV5-1 - TRBD1 TRBJ1-1
CASSTPRQREPYEQYF TGTGCCAGCAGCACCCCCCGGCAGAGGGAACCCTACGAGCAGTACTTC TRBV21-1 - - TRBJ2-7
CASSLSQTNTEAFF TGCGCCAGCAGCTTATCACAGACGAACACTGAAGCTTTCTTT TRBV5-1 - - TRBJ1-1
CASTPRGRVGNEQFF TGTGCCAGTACCCCTAGGGGCAGGGTGGGAAATGAGCAGTTCTTC TRBV19 - - TRBJ2-1
CASSLTGGKLFF TGTGCCAGCAGCTTGACAGGAGGAAAACTGTTTTTT TRBV11-2 once - TRBJ1-4
CASSLGGGTTGELFF TGTGCCAGCAGCTTGGGCGGGGGGACCACCGGGGAGCTGTTTTTT TRBV7-9 - TRBD2 TRBJ2-2
CASSQSISGVRTDTQYF TGTGCCAGCAGCCAATCCATCTCGGGGGTACGCACAGATACGCAGTATTTT TRBV4-2 - - TRBJ2-3
CAWSVLDRIFSPDGYTF TGTGCCTGGAGTGTACTGGACAGGATCTTTTCGCCCGATGGCTACACCTTC TRBV30 - TRBD1 TRBJ1-2
CASSAGEGTYNYGYTF TGTGCCAGCAGCGCGGGTGAAGGGACTTATAACTATGGCTACACCTTC TRBV9 few - TRBJ1-2
CASSLTGDQPQHF TGTGCCAGCAGCCTAACAGGTGATCAGCCCCAGCATTTT TRBV6-5 - - TRBJ1-5
CASSYLRQGVEQYF TGTGCCAGCAGTTACTTGAGACAGGGGGTCGAGCAGTACTTC TRBV6-6 few TRBD1 TRBJ2-7
CASSVDSRTEAFF TGTGCCAGCAGCGTAGACAGCCGCACTGAAGCTTTCTTT TRBV9 medium-sized - TRBJ1-1
CASSLLAYGADTQYF TGTGCCAGCAGCTTGTTAGCGTACGGGGCAGATACGCAGTATTTT TRBV5-8 - - TRBJ2-3
CASSTLGVPETYGYTF TGTGCCAGCAGTACCCTCGGGGTACCCGAAACCTATGGCTACACCTTC TRBV27 - - TRBJ1-2
CASSVVAGGLYEQYF TGTGCCAGCAGCGTAGTAGCGGGGGGGCTCTACGAGCAGTACTTC TRBV9 - TRBD2 TRBJ2-7
CASSPPGGAEAFF TGTGCCAGCAGCCCCCCCGGGGGGGCTGAAGCTTTCTTT TRBV7-6 - - TRBJ1-1
CASSYSQQGQPQHF TGTGCCAGCAGTTACTCACAACAGGGTCAGCCCCAGCATTTT TRBV6-6 - - TRBJ1-5
CATSREGQTEATGELFF TGTGCCACCAGCAGAGAAGGACAGACGGAGGCCACCGGGGAGCTGTTTTTT TRBV15 - - TRBJ2-2
CASSVELNTGELFF TGTGCCAGCAGCGTAGAACTGAACACCGGGGAGCTGTTTTTT TRBV9 - - TRBJ2-2
CASSKIGVIMADTQYF TGTGCCAGTAGTAAGATCGGAGTCATCATGGCGGATACGCAGTATTTT TRBV19 - - TRBJ2-3
CASSQDRGTEKLFF TGCGCCAGCAGCCAAGATAGGGGGACTGAAAAACTGTTTTTT TRBV4-3 few - TRBJ1-4
CASSIRDRDDEQYF TGTGCCAGTAGTATCCGGGACAGGGACGACGAGCAGTACTTC TRBV19 - TRBD1 TRBJ2-7
CASSRGNTEAFF TGTGCCAGTAGCAGGGGTAACACTGAAGCTTTCTTT TRBV19 - - TRBJ1-1
CAWLRFTEAFF TGTGCCTGGCTACGGTTCACTGAAGCTTTCTTT TRBV30 once - TRBJ1-1
CASSPPRLAAGELFF TGCGCCAGCAGCCCGCCCAGGTTGGCCGCCGGGGAGCTGTTTTTT TRBV4-1 - - TRBJ2-2
CASTRSPTDRYGYTF TGTGCCAGTACACGATCCCCGACAGACCGTTATGGCTACACCTTC TRBV19 few - TRBJ1-2
CASSVQGAGQPQHF TGTGCCAGCAGTGTGCAGGGGGCAGGTCAGCCCCAGCATTTT TRBV6-1 - TRBD1 TRBJ1-5
CASSESGVGNTEAFF TGTGCCAGCAGTGAGAGCGGGGTCGGGAACACTGAAGCTTTCTTT TRBV6-1 - - TRBJ1-1
CAIGTPSSETQYF TGTGCCATCGGGACTCCTAGCTCGGAGACCCAGTACTTC TRBV27 - - TRBJ2-5
CASSLRGGGGGPLEQYF TGTGCCAGCAGCTTAAGAGGAGGCGGGGGGGGCCCCCTCGAGCAGTACTTC TRBV7-2 - TRBD2 TRBJ2-7
CASSIMAQINEQFF TGTGCCAGTAGTATTATGGCCCAGATCAATGAGCAGTTCTTC TRBV19 - - TRBJ2-1
CASSPQVGSTDTQYF TGTGCCAGCAGCCCACAGGTGGGGAGCACAGATACGCAGTATTTT TRBV7-2 - - TRBJ2-3
CASSVGGGHEKLFF TGTGCCAGCAGCGTAGGGGGAGGACACGAAAAACTGTTTTTT TRBV9 - - TRBJ1-4
CASSSTSVRDEQYF TGTGCCAGCAGCTCGACTAGCGTTAGGGATGAGCAGTACTTC TRBV5-4 - TRBD2 TRBJ2-7
CASRSQGGETQYF TGTGCCAGCAGAAGCCAAGGGGGAGAGACCCAGTACTTC TRBV7-9 - - TRBJ2-5